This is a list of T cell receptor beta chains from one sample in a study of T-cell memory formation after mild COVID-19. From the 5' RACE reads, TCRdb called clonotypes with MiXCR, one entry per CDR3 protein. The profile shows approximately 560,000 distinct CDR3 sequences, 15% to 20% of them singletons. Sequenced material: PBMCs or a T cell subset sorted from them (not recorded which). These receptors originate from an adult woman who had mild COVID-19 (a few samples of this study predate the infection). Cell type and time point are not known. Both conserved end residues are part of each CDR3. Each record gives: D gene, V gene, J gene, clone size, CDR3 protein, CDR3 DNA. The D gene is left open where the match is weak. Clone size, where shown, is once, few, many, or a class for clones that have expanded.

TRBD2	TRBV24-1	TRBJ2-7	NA	CATSGASGRLGIYEHYF	TGTGCCACCAGTGGGGCTAGCGGGAGGCTTGGCATTTACGAGCATTACTTC
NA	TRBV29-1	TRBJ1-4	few	CSVGSGNEKLFF	TGCAGCGTTGGCAGTGGGAATGAAAAACTGTTTTTT
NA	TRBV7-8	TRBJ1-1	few	CASSLGSLRRQNTEAFF	TGTGCCAGCAGCTTAGGGTCTTTGCGCAGGCAGAACACTGAAGCTTTCTTT
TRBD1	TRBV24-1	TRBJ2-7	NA	CATSAGQGAYEQYF	TGTGCCACCAGTGCGGGACAGGGGGCCTACGAGCAGTACTTC
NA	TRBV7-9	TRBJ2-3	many	CASGLTDTQYF	TGTGCCAGCGGCCTCACAGATACGCAGTATTTT
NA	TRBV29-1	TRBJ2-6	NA	CSVEARGRTTNSGANVLTF	TGCAGCGTTGAAGCCCGAGGAAGGACAACAAACTCTGGGGCCAACGTCCTGACTTTC
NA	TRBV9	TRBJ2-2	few	CASSVGGGLTAGELFF	TGTGCCAGCAGCGTAGGCGGAGGGTTGACTGCCGGGGAGCTGTTTTTT
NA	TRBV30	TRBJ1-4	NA	CAWSVLFRGEKLFF	TGTGCCTGGAGTGTACTTTTCCGGGGTGAAAAACTGTTTTTT
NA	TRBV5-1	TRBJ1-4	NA	CASSPKVTSTNEKLFF	TGCGCCAGCAGCCCGAAAGTCACTTCAACTAATGAAAAACTGTTTTTT
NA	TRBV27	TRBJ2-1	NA	CASSLYRGPGNEQFF	TGTGCCAGCAGTTTATACCGCGGGCCGGGGAATGAGCAGTTCTTC
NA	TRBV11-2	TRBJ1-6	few	CASSSREWGSPLHF	TGTGCCAGCAGCTCGAGGGAGTGGGGTTCACCCCTCCACTTT
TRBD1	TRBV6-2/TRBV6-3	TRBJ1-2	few	CASSYLTGANYGYTF	TGTGCCAGCAGTTACCTAACAGGGGCAAACTATGGCTACACCTTC
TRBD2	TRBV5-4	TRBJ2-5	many	CASSWRRLAGVETQYF	TGTGCCAGCAGCTGGAGGCGGCTAGCGGGGGTGGAGACCCAGTACTTC
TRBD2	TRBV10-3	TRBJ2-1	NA	CAISESLGGDPGHNEQFF	TGTGCCATCAGTGAGTCACTGGGAGGGGACCCTGGGCACAATGAGCAGTTCTTC